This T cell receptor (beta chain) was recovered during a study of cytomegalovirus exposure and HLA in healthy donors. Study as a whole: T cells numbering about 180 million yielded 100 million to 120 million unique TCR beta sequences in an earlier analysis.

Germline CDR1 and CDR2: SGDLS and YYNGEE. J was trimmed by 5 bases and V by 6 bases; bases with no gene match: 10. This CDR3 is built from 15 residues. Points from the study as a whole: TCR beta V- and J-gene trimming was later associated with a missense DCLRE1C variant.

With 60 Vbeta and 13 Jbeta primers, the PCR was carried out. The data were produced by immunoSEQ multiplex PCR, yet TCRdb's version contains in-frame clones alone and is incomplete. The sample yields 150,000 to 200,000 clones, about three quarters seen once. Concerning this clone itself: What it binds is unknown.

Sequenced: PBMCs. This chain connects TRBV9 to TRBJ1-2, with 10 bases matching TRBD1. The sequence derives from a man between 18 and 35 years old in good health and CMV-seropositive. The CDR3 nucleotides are TGTGCCAGCACCGTCGGGGACAGGGGTTTATATGGCTACACCTTC. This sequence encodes CASTVGDRGLYGYTF.